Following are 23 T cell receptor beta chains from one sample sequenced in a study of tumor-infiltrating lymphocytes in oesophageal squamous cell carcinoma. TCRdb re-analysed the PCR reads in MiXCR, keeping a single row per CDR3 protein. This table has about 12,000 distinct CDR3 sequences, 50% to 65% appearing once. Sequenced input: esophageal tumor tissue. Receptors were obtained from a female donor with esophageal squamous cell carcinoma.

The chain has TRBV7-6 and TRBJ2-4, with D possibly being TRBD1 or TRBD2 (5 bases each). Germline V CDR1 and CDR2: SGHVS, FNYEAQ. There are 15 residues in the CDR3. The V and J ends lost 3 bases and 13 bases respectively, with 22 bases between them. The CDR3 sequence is CASSFVYGTHNEQYF. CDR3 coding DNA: TGTGCCAGCAGCTTCGTGTACGGGACCCACAATGAGCAGTACTTC.

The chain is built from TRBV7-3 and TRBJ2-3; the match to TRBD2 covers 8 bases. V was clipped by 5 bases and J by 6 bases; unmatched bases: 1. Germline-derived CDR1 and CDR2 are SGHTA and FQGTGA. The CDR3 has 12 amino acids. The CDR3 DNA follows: TGTGCCAGCAGCCCGGGAGGGGATACGCAGTATTTT. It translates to CASSPGGDTQYF.

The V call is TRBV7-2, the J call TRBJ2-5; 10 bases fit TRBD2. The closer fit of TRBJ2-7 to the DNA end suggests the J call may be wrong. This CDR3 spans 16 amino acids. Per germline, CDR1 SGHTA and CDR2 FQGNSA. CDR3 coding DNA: TGTGCCAGCAGCTTAGGTTCTAGCGGGAGCTCCTACGAGCAGTACTTC. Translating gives CASSLGSSGSSYEQYF.

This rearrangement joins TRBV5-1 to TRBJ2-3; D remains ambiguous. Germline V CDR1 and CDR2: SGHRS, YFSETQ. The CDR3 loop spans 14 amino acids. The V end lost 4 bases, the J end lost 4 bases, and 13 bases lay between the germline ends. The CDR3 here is CASSLTPAADTQYF. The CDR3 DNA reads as TGCGCCAGCAGCCTCACGCCGGCGGCAGATACGCAGTATTTT. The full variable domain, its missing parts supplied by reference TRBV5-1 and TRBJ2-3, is KAGVTQTPRYLIKTRGQQVTLSCSPISGHRSVSWYQQTPGQGLQFLFEYFSETQRNKGNFPGRFSGRQFSNSRSEMNVSTLELGDSALYLCASSLTPAADTQYFGPGTRLTVL.

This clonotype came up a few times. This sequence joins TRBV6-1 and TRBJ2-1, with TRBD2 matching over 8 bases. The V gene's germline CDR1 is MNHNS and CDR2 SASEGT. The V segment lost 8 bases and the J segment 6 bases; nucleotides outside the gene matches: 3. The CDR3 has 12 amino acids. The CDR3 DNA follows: TGTGCCAGCTGGACTAGCCGCAATGAGCAGTTCTTC. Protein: CASWTSRNEQFF.

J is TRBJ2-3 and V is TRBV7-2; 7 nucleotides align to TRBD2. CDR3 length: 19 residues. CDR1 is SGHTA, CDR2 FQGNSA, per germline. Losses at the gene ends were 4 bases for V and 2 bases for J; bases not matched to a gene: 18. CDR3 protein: CASSSDRFWSGTNTDTQYF. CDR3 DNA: TGTGCCAGCAGCTCAGATAGGTTCTGGAGCGGGACTAACACAGATACGCAGTATTTT.

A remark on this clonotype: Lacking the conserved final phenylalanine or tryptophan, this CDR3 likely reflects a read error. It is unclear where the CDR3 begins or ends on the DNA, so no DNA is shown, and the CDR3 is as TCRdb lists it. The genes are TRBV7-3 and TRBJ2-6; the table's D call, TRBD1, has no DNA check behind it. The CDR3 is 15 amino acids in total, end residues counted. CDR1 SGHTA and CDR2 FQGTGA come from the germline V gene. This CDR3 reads CASSSATNTIQYFGA.

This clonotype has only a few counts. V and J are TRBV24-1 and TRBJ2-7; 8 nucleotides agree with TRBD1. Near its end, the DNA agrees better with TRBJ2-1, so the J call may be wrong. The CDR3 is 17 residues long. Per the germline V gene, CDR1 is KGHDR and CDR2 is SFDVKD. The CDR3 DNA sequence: TGTGCCACCAGCTCGGTTACGACAGGGGATGGGGACAATGAGCAGTTCTTC. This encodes CATSSVTTGDGDNEQFF.

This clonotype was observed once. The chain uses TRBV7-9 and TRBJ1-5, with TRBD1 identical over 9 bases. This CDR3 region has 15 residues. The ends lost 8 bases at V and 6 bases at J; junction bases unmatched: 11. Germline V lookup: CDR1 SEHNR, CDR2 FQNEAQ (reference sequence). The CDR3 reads CASLPTGGLGQPQHF. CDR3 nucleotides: TGTGCCAGCCTCCCGACAGGGGGATTAGGTCAGCCCCAGCATTTT.

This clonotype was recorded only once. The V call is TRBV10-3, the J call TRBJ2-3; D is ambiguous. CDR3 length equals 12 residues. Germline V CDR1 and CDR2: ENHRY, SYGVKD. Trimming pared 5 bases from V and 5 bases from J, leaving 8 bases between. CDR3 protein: CAISPGGDTQYF. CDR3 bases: TGTGCCATCAGTCCCGGTGGAGATACGCAGTATTTT.

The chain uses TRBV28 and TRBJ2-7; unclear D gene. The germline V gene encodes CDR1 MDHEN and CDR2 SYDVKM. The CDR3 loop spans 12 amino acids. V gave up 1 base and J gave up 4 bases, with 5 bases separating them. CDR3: CASSLYLYEQYF. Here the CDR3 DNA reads TGTGCCAGCAGTTTATACCTATACGAGCAGTACTTC. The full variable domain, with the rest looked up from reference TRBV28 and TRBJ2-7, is DVKVTQSSRYLVKRTGEKVFLECVQDMDHENMFWYRQDPGLGLRLIYFSYDVKMKEKGDIPEGYSVSREKKERFSLILESASTNQTSMYLCASSLYLYEQYFGPGTRLTVT.

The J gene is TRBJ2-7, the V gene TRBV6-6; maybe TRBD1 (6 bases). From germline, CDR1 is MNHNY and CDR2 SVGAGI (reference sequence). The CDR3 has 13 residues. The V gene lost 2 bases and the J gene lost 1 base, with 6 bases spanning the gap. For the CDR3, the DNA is TGTGCCAGCAGTTACGGACAGTCCTACGAGCAGTACTTC. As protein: CASSYGQSYEQYF.

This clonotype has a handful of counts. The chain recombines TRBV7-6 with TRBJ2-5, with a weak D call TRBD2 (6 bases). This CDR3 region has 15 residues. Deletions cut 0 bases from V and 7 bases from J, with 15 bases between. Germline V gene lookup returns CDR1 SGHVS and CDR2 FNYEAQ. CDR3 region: CASSLAGGLRGTQYF. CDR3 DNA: TGTGCCAGCAGCTTAGCGGGCGGGCTGCGGGGGACCCAGTACTTC.

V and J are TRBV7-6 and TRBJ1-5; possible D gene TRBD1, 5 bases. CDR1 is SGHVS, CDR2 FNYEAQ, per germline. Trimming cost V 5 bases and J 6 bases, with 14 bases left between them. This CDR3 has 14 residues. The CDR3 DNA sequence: TGTGCCAGCAGCACTTCGGGGGGTTTTCAGCCCCAGCATTTT. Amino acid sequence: CASSTSGGFQPQHF.

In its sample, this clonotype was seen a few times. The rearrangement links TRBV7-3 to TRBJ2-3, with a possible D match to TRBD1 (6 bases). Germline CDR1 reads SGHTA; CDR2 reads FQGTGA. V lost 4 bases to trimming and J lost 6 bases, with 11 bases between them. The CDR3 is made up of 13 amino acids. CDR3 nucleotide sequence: TGTGCCAGCAGCTCGACACAGGGTGATACGCAGTATTTT. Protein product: CASSSTQGDTQYF.

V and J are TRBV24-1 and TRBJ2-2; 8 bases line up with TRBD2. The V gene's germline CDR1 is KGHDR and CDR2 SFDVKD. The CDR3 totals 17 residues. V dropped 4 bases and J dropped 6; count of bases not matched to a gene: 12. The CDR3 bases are TGTGCCACCAGTGAGATTAGCCCGGGACTAGGTTCCGGGGAGCTGTTTTTT. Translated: CATSEISPGLGSGELFF.

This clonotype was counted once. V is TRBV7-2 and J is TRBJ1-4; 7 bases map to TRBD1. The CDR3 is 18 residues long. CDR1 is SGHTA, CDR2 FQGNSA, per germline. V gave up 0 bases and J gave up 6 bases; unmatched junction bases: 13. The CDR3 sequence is CASSLARTGSPWDEKLFF. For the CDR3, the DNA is TGTGCCAGCAGCTTAGCGAGGACAGGTTCCCCCTGGGATGAAAAACTGTTTTTT.

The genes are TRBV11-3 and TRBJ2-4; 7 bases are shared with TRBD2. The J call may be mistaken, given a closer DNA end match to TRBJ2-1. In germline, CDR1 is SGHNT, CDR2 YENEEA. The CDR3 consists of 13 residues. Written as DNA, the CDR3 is TGTGCCAGCAGCTTACGGGGGGTCAATGAGCAGTTCTTC. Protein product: CASSLRGVNEQFF.

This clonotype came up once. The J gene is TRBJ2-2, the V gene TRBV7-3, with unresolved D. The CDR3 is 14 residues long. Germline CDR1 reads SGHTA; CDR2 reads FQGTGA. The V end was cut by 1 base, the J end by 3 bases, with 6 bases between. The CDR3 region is CASSLNQYTGELFF. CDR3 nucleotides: TGTGCCAGCAGCTTAAACCAGTACACCGGGGAGCTGTTTTTT.

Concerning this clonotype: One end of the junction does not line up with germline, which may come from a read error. The CDR3 DNA sequence: TGTACCAGCAGCTTTACAGAGACCCAGTACTTC. Amino acid sequence: CTSSFTETQYF. This rearrangement joins TRBV7-8 to TRBJ2-5; D remains ambiguous. The CDR3 extends over 11 amino acids. Germline values: CDR1 SGHVS, CDR2 FQNEAQ.

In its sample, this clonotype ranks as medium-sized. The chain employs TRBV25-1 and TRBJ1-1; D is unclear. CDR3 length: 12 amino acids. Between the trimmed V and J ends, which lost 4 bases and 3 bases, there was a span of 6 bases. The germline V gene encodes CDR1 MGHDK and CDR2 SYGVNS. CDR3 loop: CASSAQYTEAFF. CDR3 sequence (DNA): TGTGCCAGCAGTGCGCAGTACACTGAAGCTTTCTTT.

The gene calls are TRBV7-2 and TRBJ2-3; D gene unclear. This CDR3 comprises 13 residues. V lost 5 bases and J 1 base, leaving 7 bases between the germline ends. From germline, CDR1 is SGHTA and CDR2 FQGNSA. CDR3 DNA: TGTGCCAGCAGCCCTAGTCGCACAGATACGCAGTATTTT. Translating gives CASSPSRTDTQYF.

CDR3 sequence reads: CASSPPGSHYNEQFF. The DNA for the CDR3 is TGCGCCAGCAGCCCTCCGGGATCCCACTACAATGAGCAGTTCTTC. This chain joins TRBV5-1 and TRBJ2-1, with a weak D call TRBD2 (5 bases). This CDR3 is 15 amino acids long. V lost 4 bases to trimming and J lost 3 bases, with 14 bases between them. Germline-derived CDR1 and CDR2 are SGHRS and YFSETQ.